This T cell receptor beta chain was recorded in a study of CD8 T cells in ankylosing spondylitis. General study results and limits: A TCR beta motif made of fewer than ten highly homologous variants seemed typical of ankylosing spondylitis blood.

By quantitative 5'-RACE with molecular barcodes, the TCR beta libraries were made. One entry per CDR3 protein, called by TCRdb with MiXCR from the 5' RACE reads. Altogether 200,000 to 250,000 distinct CDR3 sequences are present, about a sixth being singletons, with the ten largest covering 42%. To note about this clonotype: Antigen: not known.

V was pared by 2 bases and J by 5 bases, with 6 bases between. The CDR3 has 13 residues. The origin of this receptor is a male donor with ankylosing spondylitis. The sequenced sample was blood, either unsorted or a sorted T cell fraction (not recorded which). The genes are TRBV12-3 or TRBV12-4 and TRBJ1-4; D is undetermined. The DNA of the CDR3 is TGTGCCAGCAGTTTAAGGCCGAATGAAAAACTGTTTTTT. It specifies CASSLRPNEKLFF.